This is a list of T cell receptor beta chains from one sample in a study of post-analysis software for immune sequencing data. TCRdb re-analysed the PCR reads in MiXCR, keeping a single row per CDR3 protein. The repertoire holds 450,000 to 650,000 distinct CDR3 sequences, about 40% seen once, with 1.5% to 2% in the top ten. The sequenced sample consisted of blood. The source is a girl under 18 with multiple sclerosis. CDR3s include the opening cysteine and the closing phenylalanine or tryptophan. Fields, in order: J gene, clone size, V gene, D gene, CDR3 DNA, CDR3 protein. The D gene is left open where the match is weak. Clone size, where shown, is once, few, many, or a class for clones that have expanded.

J: TRBJ2-1; size: NA; V: TRBV7-8; D: NA; DNA: TGTGCCAGCAGCTTAGTTACTAGCTGGGAGCGGTCCTACAATGAGCAGTTCTTC; CDR3: CASSLVTSWERSYNEQFF
J: TRBJ2-5; size: NA; V: TRBV29-1; D: TRBD1; DNA: TGCAGCGTAAACAGGGGGCTATACCAAGAGACCCAGTACTTC; CDR3: CSVNRGLYQETQYF
J: TRBJ2-7; size: many; V: TRBV12-3/TRBV12-4; D: TRBD1; DNA: TGTGCCAGCAGGGGGACAGTCTCCTACGAGCAGTACTTC; CDR3: CASRGTVSYEQYF
J: TRBJ2-7; size: NA; V: TRBV7-2; D: TRBD2; DNA: TGTGCCAGCACCTGGGGGGGACTCTACGAGCAGTACTTC; CDR3: CASTWGGLYEQYF
J: TRBJ2-3; size: NA; V: TRBV25-1; D: TRBD1; DNA: TGTGCCAGCCAGGACAGGCCCCACACAGATACGCAGTATTTT; CDR3: CASQDRPHTDTQYF
J: TRBJ2-7; size: NA; V: TRBV20-1; D: NA; DNA: TGCAGTGCTAGAGATCCGAGTTCCGAGCAGTACTTC; CDR3: CSARDPSSEQYF
J: TRBJ2-1; size: many; V: TRBV20-1; D: TRBD2; DNA: TGCAGTGCTAGGGGGCTAGCGGGCCATAATGAGCAGTTCTTC; CDR3: CSARGLAGHNEQFF
J: TRBJ1-5; size: NA; V: TRBV27; D: NA; DNA: TGTGCCAGCAGCGACCCCGGAAATGGTAATCAGCCCCAGCATTTT; CDR3: CASSDPGNGNQPQHF
J: TRBJ1-1; size: NA; V: TRBV6-5; D: NA; DNA: TGTGCCAGCAGGGCGGACACCTGGAACACTGAAGCTTTCTTT; CDR3: CASRADTWNTEAFF
J: TRBJ2-5; size: NA; V: TRBV7-9; D: NA; DNA: TGTGCCAGCAGCTTAGACCCTACTAGTCAAGAGACCCAGTACTTC; CDR3: CASSLDPTSQETQYF
J: TRBJ1-1; size: once; V: TRBV20-1; D: NA; DNA: TGCAGTGCACCTCGGACGGGGGGAATGAACACTGAAGCTTTCTTT; CDR3: CSAPRTGGMNTEAFF
J: TRBJ2-1; size: NA; V: TRBV15; D: NA; DNA: TGTGCCACCAGCGAATTGAGCAAGGACAATGAGCAGTTCTTC; CDR3: CATSELSKDNEQFF
J: TRBJ2-1; size: NA; V: TRBV7-9; D: TRBD2; DNA: TGTGCCAGCAGCTCCGATATAGCGGGAGGGCCCTACAATGAGCAGTTCTTC; CDR3: CASSSDIAGGPYNEQFF
J: TRBJ2-1; size: NA; V: TRBV5-1; D: TRBD2; DNA: TGCGCCAGCAGCGCCCGTGAGGGCGGGAGACACAATGAGCAGTTCTTC; CDR3: CASSAREGGRHNEQFF
J: TRBJ1-2; size: NA; V: TRBV5-1; D: TRBD1; DNA: TGCGCCAGCAGCTTGGCTCAGGGGGCTAACTATGGCTACACCTTC; CDR3: CASSLAQGANYGYTF
J: TRBJ2-5; size: few; V: TRBV6-5; D: NA; DNA: TGTGCCAGCACCCCTCGTAGGGGGGGAGAGACCCAGTACTTC; CDR3: CASTPRRGGETQYF
J: TRBJ2-1; size: NA; V: TRBV7-9; D: NA; DNA: TGTGCCAGCAGCGTGGCGACCAGCCAGGATGAGCAGTTCTTC; CDR3: CASSVATSQDEQFF
J: TRBJ2-7; size: few; V: TRBV29-1; D: NA; DNA: TGCAGCGTTGAAGATGGGGAAGACGAGCAGTACTTC; CDR3: CSVEDGEDEQYF
J: TRBJ1-5; size: NA; V: TRBV7-8; D: NA; DNA: TGTGCCAGCAGCTTAGCGGTCGCAAGCGGGAACAATCAGCCCCAGCATTTT; CDR3: CASSLAVASGNNQPQHF
J: TRBJ2-5; size: NA; V: TRBV5-1; D: NA; DNA: TGCGCCAGCAGGGCAGCGGACAACCAAGAGACCCAGTACTTC; CDR3: CASRAADNQETQYF
J: TRBJ2-7; size: NA; V: TRBV7-9; D: NA; DNA: TGTGCCAGCAGCTATGGTGGGGGCACCTACGAGCAGTACTTC; CDR3: CASSYGGGTYEQYF
J: TRBJ2-1; size: NA; V: TRBV27; D: NA; DNA: TGTGCCAGCGCGGCGCTCTCCTACAATGAGCAGTTCTTC; CDR3: CASAALSYNEQFF
J: TRBJ2-5; size: NA; V: TRBV5-1; D: TRBD2; DNA: TGCGCCAGCAGCACCTCTAGCGGGGGGGTTGAGACCCAGTACTTC; CDR3: CASSTSSGGVETQYF
J: TRBJ1-4; size: NA; V: TRBV5-1; D: NA; DNA: TGCGCCAGCAGCTTGACAGCCGATGAAAAACTGTTTTTT; CDR3: CASSLTADEKLFF
J: TRBJ2-1; size: few; V: TRBV7-6; D: NA; DNA: TGTGCCAGCAGCCCTGGGACCAGGGTGGGAAATGAGCAGTTCTTC; CDR3: CASSPGTRVGNEQFF
J: TRBJ1-2; size: once; V: TRBV10-3; D: NA; DNA: TGTGCCATCAGTGGGGACCGAAACTATGACTACACCTTC; CDR3: CAISGDRNYDYTF
J: TRBJ2-7; size: few; V: TRBV7-3; D: NA; DNA: TGTGCCAGCAGCTTAAGGAGTATCCCCTACTACGAGCAGTACTTC; CDR3: CASSLRSIPYYEQYF
J: TRBJ2-1; size: few; V: TRBV7-9; D: TRBD2; DNA: TGTGCCAGCAGCTTACTCCGATTAGCGGGGTACAATGAGCAGTTCTTC; CDR3: CASSLLRLAGYNEQFF
J: TRBJ2-7; size: few; V: TRBV7-9; D: NA; DNA: TGTGCCAGCAGCTTAGGTGGGCACCCCGAGCAGTACTTC; CDR3: CASSLGGHPEQYF
J: TRBJ2-3; size: few; V: TRBV29-1; D: NA; DNA: TGCAGCGTTGAAAAGGTGGGGATTAGCACAGATACGCAGTATTTT; CDR3: CSVEKVGISTDTQYF
J: TRBJ1-4; size: few; V: TRBV7-9; D: NA; DNA: TGTGCCAGCAGCTCCAAAGTGACAGATAAGGAACTGTTTTTT; CDR3: CASSSKVTDKELFF
J: TRBJ2-1; size: NA; V: TRBV20-1; D: NA; DNA: TGCAGTGCTAGTATGGGGCGCCCCTACAATGAGCAGTTCTTC; CDR3: CSASMGRPYNEQFF
J: TRBJ1-2; size: NA; V: TRBV10-3; D: NA; DNA: TGTGCCATCAGTGTTAGGGACGGCTACACCTTC; CDR3: CAISVRDGYTF
J: TRBJ1-4; size: NA; V: TRBV13; D: NA; DNA: TGTGCCAGCAGCTCTCGACGTATGGGAAAACTGTTTTTT; CDR3: CASSSRRMGKLFF
J: TRBJ2-1; size: few; V: TRBV7-9; D: NA; DNA: TGTGCCAGCAGCTGGCTGGACAATTACAATGAGCAGTTCTTC; CDR3: CASSWLDNYNEQFF
J: TRBJ1-1; size: few; V: TRBV5-5; D: NA; DNA: TGTGCCAGCAGTCAGACCCACAGGGAGGGCACTGAAGCTTTCTTT; CDR3: CASSQTHREGTEAFF
J: TRBJ2-7; size: NA; V: TRBV5-1; D: TRBD1; DNA: TGCGCCAGCAGCTTGCTTCTGCGGGGACAGGGGAACCACGAGCAGTACTTC; CDR3: CASSLLLRGQGNHEQYF
J: TRBJ2-7; size: NA; V: TRBV4-1; D: NA; DNA: TGCGCCAGCAGCCAAGACGGGAGCTACGAGCAGTACTTC; CDR3: CASSQDGSYEQYF
J: TRBJ2-4; size: NA; V: TRBV7-9; D: NA; DNA: TGTGCCAGCAGCGACAGCCCCGGGGCCAAAAACATTCAGTACTTC; CDR3: CASSDSPGAKNIQYF
J: TRBJ2-7; size: NA; V: TRBV6-2/TRBV6-3; D: NA; DNA: TGTGCCAGCAGTCGGGACCCATACTACGAGCAGTACTTC; CDR3: CASSRDPYYEQYF
J: TRBJ2-7; size: NA; V: TRBV5-1; D: TRBD2; DNA: TGCGCCAGCAGCTTGGTTCCGGGACTAGCGGGAGGATACGAGCAGTACTTC; CDR3: CASSLVPGLAGGYEQYF
J: TRBJ2-7; size: few; V: TRBV29-1; D: NA; DNA: TGCAGCTCTCAACTCATTCAGGGGGGGAAGGACGAGCAGTACTTC; CDR3: CSSQLIQGGKDEQYF
J: TRBJ2-1; size: NA; V: TRBV5-6; D: NA; DNA: TGTGCCAGCAGCTTGGATTCAGGGGGGTTCTACATTGAGCAGTTCTTC; CDR3: CASSLDSGGFYIEQFF
J: TRBJ1-6; size: NA; V: TRBV7-2; D: TRBD1; DNA: TGTGCCAGCAGCTTAAGTCGGACAGGGCTATCACCCCTCCACTTT; CDR3: CASSLSRTGLSPLHF
J: TRBJ2-7; size: NA; V: TRBV4-1; D: TRBD2; DNA: TGCGCCAGCAGCCAAGATACTAGCGGGAGTTACGAGCAGTACTTC; CDR3: CASSQDTSGSYEQYF
J: TRBJ2-3; size: NA; V: TRBV10-3; D: NA; DNA: TGTGCCATCAGTGATGTTGGCGGGAGCACAGATACGCAGTATTTT; CDR3: CAISDVGGSTDTQYF
J: TRBJ2-3; size: few; V: TRBV6-6; D: TRBD2; DNA: TGTGCCAGCAGGCTATCTAGCGGCGCAGCCGATACGCAGTATTTT; CDR3: CASRLSSGAADTQYF
J: TRBJ2-3; size: NA; V: TRBV11-2; D: NA; DNA: TGTGCCAGCACCCAATTCGGGGGACCTACGGCAGATATGCAGTATTTT; CDR3: CASTQFGGPTADMQYF
J: TRBJ2-1; size: NA; V: TRBV7-3; D: NA; DNA: TGTGCCAGCAGCACTCCGACAGATAGCAATGAGCAGTTCTTC; CDR3: CASSTPTDSNEQFF
J: TRBJ1-1; size: NA; V: TRBV5-1; D: NA; DNA: TGTGCCAGCAGCTTGGAGGCAATGAACACTGAAGCTTTCTTT; CDR3: CASSLEAMNTEAFF
J: TRBJ2-7; size: NA; V: TRBV4-1; D: NA; DNA: TGCGCCAGCAGCCAAGCTAGCTACGGATTTTACGAGCAGTACTTC; CDR3: CASSQASYGFYEQYF
J: TRBJ2-3; size: once; V: TRBV3-1; D: TRBD1; DNA: TGTGCCAGCAACCAGGGGGACCAGGGAGCGCAGTATTTT; CDR3: CASNQGDQGAQYF
J: TRBJ2-3; size: NA; V: TRBV5-1; D: NA; DNA: TGCGCCAGCAGCACGGGGAGACCTTACACAGATACGCAGTATTTT; CDR3: CASSTGRPYTDTQYF